Below, 26 T cell receptor beta chains from the same sample are listed, as sequenced in a study of cytomegalovirus exposure and HLA in healthy donors. The PCR had 60 Vbeta and 13 Jbeta primers. Profiling relied on immunoSEQ multiplex PCR, and the TCRdb table lists in-frame clones only, not all of them. The sample yields more than 150,000 clones, 75% to 85% seen once. Sequenced input: PBMCs. The receptors shown here come from a man between 18 and 29 years old in good health and CMV-seronegative.

Worth noting for this clone: Distinct nucleotide sequences in the sample also encode this CDR3. V is TRBV9 and J is TRBJ2-7; TRBD2 agrees at 12 bases. CDR3 length: 15 residues. Germline CDR1 reads SGDLS; CDR2 reads YYNGEE. V gave up 2 bases and J gave up 2 bases; unmatched junction bases: 2. As DNA, the CDR3 is TGTGCCAGCAGCGTTGGACTAGCGGGAACCTACGAGCAGTACTTC. Residues: CASSVGLAGTYEQYF.

This clone has only a few counts. This rearrangement joins TRBV30 to TRBJ2-2, with D perhaps matching TRBD1 (5 bases). V was pared by 7 bases and J by 5 bases, with 11 bases between. Germline CDR1 reads GTSNPN; CDR2 reads SVGIG (reference sequence). CDR3 length: 12 residues. CDR3: CAFQGGTGELFF. CDR3 in DNA: TGTGCCTTTCAGGGCGGAACCGGGGAGCTGTTTTTT.

The chain carries TRBV25-1 and TRBJ2-3, with TRBD1 matching over 8 bases. From germline, CDR1 is MGHDK and CDR2 SYGVNS. V was pared by 1 base and J by 4 bases, with 13 bases of the junction left unmatched. The CDR3 runs 18 residues. CDR3 sequence reads: CASSESRTTGAPPDTQYF. The CDR3 DNA reads TGTGCCAGCAGTGAATCGAGGACGACAGGGGCTCCCCCAGATACGCAGTATTTT.

The rearrangement joins TRBV6-5 to TRBJ2-3, with a possible D match to TRBD1 (6 bases). The CDR3 sequence is 13 residues long. Germline V gives CDR1 MNHEY, CDR2 SVGAGI. V was cut by 6 bases and J by 10 bases, with 17 bases left in between. The CDR3 region is CASRMTGLDAQYF. The CDR3 nucleotides read TGTGCCAGCAGAATGACAGGTTTGGACGCGCAGTATTTT.

The rearrangement links TRBV27 to TRBJ2-1, with 9 bases lining up with TRBD1. The CDR3 consists of 18 residues. CDR1 MNHEY and CDR2 SMNVEV come from the germline V gene (reference sequence). The trim removed 1 base at V and 1 base at J, leaving 8 bases unmatched. The CDR3 DNA is TGTGCCAGCAGTTTATATCCCCCGACAGGGGGGTCCTACAATGAGCAGTTCTTC. Encoded protein: CASSLYPPTGGSYNEQFF.

This clone was counted a single time. At one end, the junction sequence differs from germline, possibly due to a read error. CDR3 coding DNA: TGTGCTAGCAGCTTAAGCGAGGACAGGGGGCGCCGAGCGAACACCGGGGAGCTGTTTTTT. This sequence encodes CASSLSEDRGRRANTGELFF. V is TRBV7-7 and J is TRBJ2-2; 11 nucleotides match TRBD1. The germline gives CDR1 SSHAT, CDR2 FNYEAQ (reference sequence). The CDR3 sequence is 20 residues long.

The rearrangement joins TRBV6-6 to TRBJ2-1; TRBD1 is a possible D gene (6 bases). CDR1 MNHNY and CDR2 SVGAGI come from the germline V gene (reference sequence). This CDR3 has 14 amino acids. V lost 5 bases and J lost 2, with 10 bases in between. The CDR3 loop is CASSRGTTYNEQFF. Written as DNA, the CDR3 is TGTGCCAGCAGTAGGGGGACAACCTACAATGAGCAGTTCTTC.

The chain is built from TRBV5-1 and TRBJ1-2; 7 nucleotides agree with TRBD1. CDR1 is SGHRS and CDR2 is YFSETQ in the germline V gene. V lost 4 bases, J lost 4 bases, and 4 bases stayed unmatched. The CDR3 totals 13 residues. CDR3: CASSAGGIYGYTF. The CDR3 nucleotides are TGCGCCAGCAGCGCAGGGGGGATCTATGGCTACACCTTC. Full variable domain (rest looked up from reference TRBV5-1 and TRBJ1-2): KAGVTQTPRYLIKTRGQQVTLSCSPISGHRSVSWYQQTPGQGLQFLFEYFSETQRNKGNFPGRFSGRQFSNSRSEMNVSTLELGDSALYLCASSAGGIYGYTFGSGTRLTVV.

The J gene is TRBJ1-3, the V gene TRBV7-6; TRBD1 matches at 7 bases. Germline lookup yields CDR1 SGHVS and CDR2 FNYEAQ. V trimming: 1 base; J trimming: 8 bases; junction bases outside the gene matches: 5. CDR3 size: 14 residues. The CDR3 region is CASSLEGAGHTIYF. CDR3 coding DNA: TGTGCCAGCAGCTTAGAGGGGGCGGGACACACCATATATTTT.

The J gene is TRBJ2-1, the V gene TRBV6-7; 7 positions match TRBD2. TRBV6-7 is annotated as an ORF whose role is uncertain. The CDR3 extends over 15 amino acids. J gave up 8 bases and V 0 bases, and 7 bases lay outside the gene matches. The CDR3 loop reads CASSYSGGDVDEQFF. Written as DNA, the CDR3 is TGTGCCAGCAGTTACTCGGGGGGGGATGTCGATGAGCAGTTCTTC.

The V call is TRBV11-2, the J call TRBJ2-2; TRBD2 might be the D (5 bases). The germline V gene encodes CDR1 SGHAT and CDR2 FQNNGV. V was trimmed by 6 bases and J by 7 bases, leaving 9 bases between them. The CDR3 length is 12 residues. The DNA of the CDR3 is TGTGCCAGCAGTACCGGAGGCGGGGAGCTGTTTTTT. The encoded protein is CASSTGGGELFF.

The V call is TRBV6-4, the J call TRBJ2-1, with 7 bases identical to TRBD1. Germline-derived CDR1 and CDR2 are MRHNA and SNTAGT. The CDR3 length is 12 residues. J lost 9 bases, V lost 4 bases, and 3 bases had no gene match. CDR3 residues: CASSATGCEQFF. In nucleotides, the CDR3 is TGTGCCAGCAGTGCGACAGGGTGTGAGCAGTTCTTC.

The rearrangement links TRBV7-3 to TRBJ2-1; 7 positions match TRBD2. CDR1 SGHTA and CDR2 FQGTGA come from the germline V gene. The CDR3 covers 15 residues. J was trimmed by 5 bases and V by 0 bases; bases with no gene match: 4. CDR3 loop: CASSLTTSVNNEQFF. CDR3 sequence (DNA): TGTGCCAGCAGCTTAACTACTAGCGTAAACAATGAGCAGTTCTTC.

The gene calls are TRBV7-2 and TRBJ1-2; the D gene is possibly TRBD1 (6 bases). Germline CDR1 and CDR2: SGHTA and FQGNSA. This CDR3 comprises 13 residues. V lost 5 bases and J 4 bases, leaving 11 bases between the germline ends. The CDR3 is CASSPGAAYGYTF. The CDR3 bases are TGTGCCAGCAGCCCAGGGGCAGCCTATGGCTACACCTTC. Full variable domain (remainder filled in from reference TRBV7-2 and TRBJ1-2): GAGVSQSPSNKVTEKGKDVELRCDPISGHTALYWYRQSLGQGLEFLIYFQGNSAPDKSGLPSDRFSAERTGGSVSTLTIQRTQQEDSAVYLCASSPGAAYGYTFGSGTRLTVV.

As concerns this clone: Germline is not matched at one junction end, which may reflect a read error. The chain couples TRBV7-9 to TRBJ2-7; 10 nucleotides line up with TRBD2. This CDR3 spans 15 amino acids. CDR1 is SEHNR, CDR2 FQNEAQ, per germline (reference sequence). DNA of the CDR3: TGTTCCAGCAGCGAACAGCGGGGGGGCCACCGCGAGCAGTACTTC. Amino acid sequence: CSSSEQRGGHREQYF.

The genes are TRBV5-4 and TRBJ2-4; D call uncertain. V shed 4 bases and J shed 7 bases, with 15 bases lying between them. The CDR3 length is 14 residues. Germline loops: CDR1 SGHNT, CDR2 YYREEE (reference sequence). This CDR3 is CASSPFGFRNIQYF. The CDR3 bases are TGTGCCAGCAGCCCGTTCGGGTTTCGTAACATTCAGTACTTC. The variable domain in full, with the rest retrieved from reference TRBV5-4 and TRBJ2-4, is ETGVTQSPTHLIKTRGQQVTLRCSSQSGHNTVSWYQQALGQGPQFIFQYYREEENGRGNFPPRFSGLQFPNYSSELNVNALELDDSALYLCASSPFGFRNIQYFGAGTRLSVL.

The rearrangement joins TRBV11-3 to TRBJ2-5; tentatively, D is TRBD2 (5 bases). The length of the CDR3 is 15 residues. In germline, CDR1 is SGHNT, CDR2 YENEEA. Trimming shortened V by 5 bases and J by 4 bases, and 17 bases separated the two germline ends. CDR3 protein: CASSPPGKMGETQYF. In DNA, the CDR3 is TGTGCCAGCAGCCCCCCCGGGAAGATGGGAGAGACCCAGTACTTC. Supplemented by reference TRBV11-3 and TRBJ2-5, the full variable domain reads EAGVVQSPRYKIIEKKQPVAFWCNPISGHNTLYWYLQNLGQGPELLIRYENEEAVDDSQLPKDRFSAERLKGVDSTLKIQPAELGDSAVYLCASSPPGKMGETQYFGPGTRLLVL.

To note about this clone: In this CDR3 the conserved last residue, phenylalanine or tryptophan, is missing, so a read error is likely. The J gene is TRBJ1-6, the V gene TRBV27; D is possibly TRBD1 (5 bases). Germline V gene lookup returns CDR1 MNHEY and CDR2 SMNVEV (reference sequence). There are 13 residues in the CDR3. V was pared by 3 bases and J by 10 bases, with 10 bases between. The CDR3, as DNA: TGTGCCAGCAGTTTCCGAACAGGATCACCCCTCCACTTG. Translated: CASSFRTGSPLHL.

The chain combines TRBV29-1 with TRBJ2-3, with 9 bases aligning to TRBD1. Germline loops: CDR1 SQVTM, CDR2 ANQGSEA. This CDR3 has 12 residues. Germline trimming cut 6 bases from V and 5 bases from J; bases unmatched to any gene: 3. CDR3 sequence (DNA): TGCAGCGTACAGGGGGCCTTAGATACGCAGTATTTT. Encoded protein: CSVQGALDTQYF.

The V call is TRBV27, the J call TRBJ1-6; no clear D gene. This CDR3 is built from 14 residues. The germline V gene encodes CDR1 MNHEY and CDR2 SMNVEV (reference sequence). Trimming removed 5 bases at V and 5 bases at J, with 10 bases between. Here the CDR3 DNA reads TGTGCCAGCAGTCCCCGGTCTCATAATTCACCCCTCCACTTT. Amino acids: CASSPRSHNSPLHF.

The rearrangement joins TRBV7-8 to TRBJ2-5; D might be TRBD1 (7 bases). The CDR3 runs to 16 residues. Trimming stripped 5 bases from V and 3 bases from J, with 19 bases between. The V gene's germline CDR1 is SGHVS and CDR2 FQNEAQ. The CDR3 loop is CASSGHRGGSEETQYF. CDR3 nucleotide sequence: TGTGCCAGCAGCGGGCACAGGGGAGGATCTGAAGAGACCCAGTACTTC.

This rearrangement joins TRBV7-9 to TRBJ2-7, with D maybe TRBD1 (5 bases). The V end was cut by 2 bases, the J end by 7 bases, with 12 bases between. Germline V gene data show CDR1 as SEHNR and CDR2 as FQNEAQ (reference sequence). The CDR3 has 13 amino acids. The CDR3 loop reads CASSLTQGWEQYF. In DNA, the CDR3 is TGTGCCAGCAGCTTAACCCAGGGTTGGGAGCAGTACTTC.

This chain connects TRBV4-3 to TRBJ1-6, with D perhaps TRBD1 (6 bases). Per germline, CDR1 LGHNA and CDR2 YSLEER. The CDR3 extends over 15 amino acids. V gave up 0 bases and J gave up 10 bases, with 13 bases separating them. The CDR3 loop is CASSQDWQGRSPLHF. The CDR3 bases are TGCGCCAGCAGCCAAGATTGGCAGGGGCGGTCACCCCTCCACTTT.

V and J are TRBV5-1 and TRBJ1-4; no reliable D call. Per the germline V gene, CDR1 is SGHRS and CDR2 is YFSETQ. Between the trimmed V and J ends, which lost 5 bases and 0 bases, there was a span of 14 bases. This CDR3 comprises 16 residues. DNA of the CDR3: TGCGCCAGCAGTCCTCGGTATGCGGCAACTAATGAAAAACTGTTTTTT. Translated, it gives CASSPRYAATNEKLFF. The whole variable domain, filled in from reference TRBV5-1 and TRBJ1-4, reads KAGVTQTPRYLIKTRGQQVTLSCSPISGHRSVSWYQQTPGQGLQFLFEYFSETQRNKGNFPGRFSGRQFSNSRSEMNVSTLELGDSALYLCASSPRYAATNEKLFFGSGTQLSVL.

V usage is TRBV4-3 and J usage is TRBJ1-1, with no clear D. The germline V gene encodes CDR1 LGHNA and CDR2 YSLEER. This CDR3 is built from 15 residues. The V and J ends lost 0 bases and 1 base respectively, with 9 bases between them. CDR3 residues: CASSQDWQANTEAFF. For the CDR3, the DNA is TGCGCCAGCAGCCAAGATTGGCAGGCGAACACTGAAGCTTTCTTT.

As regards this clone: Other DNA sequences in this sample translate to the same CDR3. This chain joins TRBV5-1 and TRBJ2-1, with D maybe TRBD1 (5 bases). The germline V gene has CDR1 SGHRS and CDR2 YFSETQ. V lost 0 bases to trimming and J lost 4 bases, with 8 bases between them. The CDR3 spans 14 residues. CDR3 amino acids: CASSLGQGYNEQFF. The CDR3, as DNA: TGCGCCAGCAGCTTGGGTCAGGGTTACAATGAGCAGTTCTTC.